This TCR beta chain was obtained from a study of T cells in Graves' hyperthyroidism and ophthalmopathy. Study context: Upon initial diagnosis and before any treatment, peripheral blood was collected. Findings of the study overall: Ophthalmopathy was told apart from stable hyperthyroidism by a 13 V-J model. Also found in blood were most expanded thyroid clonotypes above 0.001.

At least 3 on the Clinical Activity Score was recorded for ophthalmopathy patients, who also had NOSPECS grade at least 4 and duration under 3 months. This clonotype was counted only a few times. Its specificity is unknown. Regions amplified from RNA transcripts were the TCR beta CDR3 regions. The TCR CDR3 was amplified in a first-round RT-PCR using the HTBI primer set. TCRdb independently ran MiXCR on the multiplex PCR reads; one entry per CDR3 protein. Of fewer than 450,000 distinct CDR3 sequences in the sample, over 12% were seen once. CDR3 length equals 14 residues. Trimming stripped 1 base from V and 7 bases from J, with 14 bases between. The V gene's germline CDR1 is LGHNA and CDR2 YNFKEQ.

The origin of this receptor is a man in his fifties or sixties with Graves' ophthalmopathy. This chain connects TRBV4-2 to TRBJ2-7; tentative D call: TRBD1 (6 bases). The sequencing input was blood. The CDR3 sequence: CASSQAGDSWEQYF. In nucleotides, the CDR3 is TGTGCCAGCAGCCAAGCAGGGGATAGTTGGGAGCAGTACTTC.